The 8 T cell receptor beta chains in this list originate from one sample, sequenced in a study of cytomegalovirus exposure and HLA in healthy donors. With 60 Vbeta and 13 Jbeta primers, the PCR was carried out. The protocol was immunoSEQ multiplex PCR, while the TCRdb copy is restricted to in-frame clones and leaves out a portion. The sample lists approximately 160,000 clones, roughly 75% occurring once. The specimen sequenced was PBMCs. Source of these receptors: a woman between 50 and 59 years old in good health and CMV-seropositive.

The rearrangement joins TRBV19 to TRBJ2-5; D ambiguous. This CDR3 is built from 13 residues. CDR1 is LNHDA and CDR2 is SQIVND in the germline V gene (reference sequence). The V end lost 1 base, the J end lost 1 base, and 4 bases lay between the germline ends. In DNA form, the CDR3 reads TGTGCCAGTAGTATAGGCGTCCAAGAGACCCAGTACTTC. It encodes CASSIGVQETQYF. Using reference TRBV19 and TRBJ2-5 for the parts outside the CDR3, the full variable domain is DGGITQSPKYLFRKEGQNVTLSCEQNLNHDAMYWYRQDPGQGLRLIYYSQIVNDFQKGDIAEGYSVSREKKESFPLTVTSAQKNPTAFYLCASSIGVQETQYFGPGTRLLVL.

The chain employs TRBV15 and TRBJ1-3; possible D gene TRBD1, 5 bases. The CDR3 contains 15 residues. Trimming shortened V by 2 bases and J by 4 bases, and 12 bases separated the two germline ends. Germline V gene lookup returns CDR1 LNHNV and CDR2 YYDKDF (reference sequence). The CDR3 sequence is CATSRTGAGGNTIYF. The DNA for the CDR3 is TGTGCCACCAGCAGAACAGGTGCGGGGGGAAACACCATATATTTT.

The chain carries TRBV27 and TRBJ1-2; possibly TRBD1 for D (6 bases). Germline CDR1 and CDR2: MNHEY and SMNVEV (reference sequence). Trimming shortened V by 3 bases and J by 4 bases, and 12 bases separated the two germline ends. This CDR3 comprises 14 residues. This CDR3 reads CASSFDAGVYGYTF. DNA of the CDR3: TGTGCCAGCAGTTTCGACGCAGGGGTCTATGGCTACACCTTC.

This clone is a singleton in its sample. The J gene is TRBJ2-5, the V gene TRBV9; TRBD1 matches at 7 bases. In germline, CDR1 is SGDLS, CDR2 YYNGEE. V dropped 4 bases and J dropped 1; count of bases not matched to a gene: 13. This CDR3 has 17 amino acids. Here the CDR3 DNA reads TGTGCCAGCAGCCCAGGGGGAGTCCTCCAGCGCCAAGAGACCCAGTACTTC. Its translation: CASSPGGVLQRQETQYF.

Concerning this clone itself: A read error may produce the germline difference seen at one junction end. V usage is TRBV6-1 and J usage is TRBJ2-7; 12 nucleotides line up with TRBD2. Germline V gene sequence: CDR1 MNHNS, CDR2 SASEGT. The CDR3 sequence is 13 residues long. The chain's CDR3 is CASSEAGLAGGFF. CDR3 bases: TGTGCCAGCAGTGAAGCAGGCCTAGCGGGGGGGTTCTTC.

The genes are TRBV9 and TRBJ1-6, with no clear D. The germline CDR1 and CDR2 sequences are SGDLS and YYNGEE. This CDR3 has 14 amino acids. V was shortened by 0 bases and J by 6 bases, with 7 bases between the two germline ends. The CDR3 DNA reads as TGTGCCAGCAGCGTAGGGCAGGTTAATTCACCCCTCCACTTT. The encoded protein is CASSVGQVNSPLHF.

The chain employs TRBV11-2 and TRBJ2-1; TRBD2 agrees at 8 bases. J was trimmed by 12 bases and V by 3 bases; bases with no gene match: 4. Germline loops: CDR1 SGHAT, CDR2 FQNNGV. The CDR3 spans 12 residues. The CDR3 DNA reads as TGTGCCAGCAGCTTTTATAGCGGGATGCAGTTCTTC. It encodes CASSFYSGMQFF.

The chain's CDR3 is CASSTRTGGRNEQYF. The CDR3 DNA is TGTGCCAGCAGCACCCGGACAGGGGGACGGAACGAGCAGTACTTC. V gene TRBV9 combines with J gene TRBJ2-7; 10 nucleotides match TRBD1. This CDR3 spans 15 amino acids. V gave up 4 bases and J gave up 5 bases; unmatched junction bases: 9. The germline gives CDR1 SGDLS, CDR2 YYNGEE.